The 7 T cell receptor beta chains below were found in one sample sequenced in a study of immune cell composition in non-small cell lung cancer. The table came from immunoSEQ multiplex PCR; TCRdb's copy has only in-frame clones and leaves some out. The sample has 1,500 or so clones, approximately 70% seen once. The sample comprised lung tumor tissue. All receptors derive from a human donor with non-small cell lung cancer.

This chain joins TRBV6-5 and TRBJ1-2; possible D gene TRBD1, 5 bases. Germline V gene lookup returns CDR1 MNHEY and CDR2 SVGAGI. This CDR3 spans 15 amino acids. V was pared by 5 bases and J by 5 bases, with 18 bases between. The DNA of the CDR3 is TGTGCCAGCAGTACGGGGGGGGGTCAAGGGTATGGCTACACCTTC. This encodes CASSTGGGQGYGYTF.

The gene calls are TRBV5-1 and TRBJ2-7; D is ambiguous. V lost 1 base and J 0 bases, leaving 8 bases between the germline ends. There are 14 residues in the CDR3. Germline V gives CDR1 SGHRS, CDR2 YFSETQ. Here the CDR3 DNA reads TGCGCCAGCAGCTTGCCGTCGAGCTCCTACGAGCAGTACTTC. It encodes CASSLPSSSYEQYF.

This chain joins TRBV7-9 and TRBJ2-2; D is ambiguous. The ends were cut back, 3 bases at V and 3 bases at J, with 8 bases in the middle. The CDR3 has 14 amino acids. Germline V gene sequence: CDR1 SEHNR, CDR2 FQNEAQ (reference sequence). CDR3 bases: TGTGCCAGCAGCTTCCGTTCTGACACCGGGGAGCTGTTTTTT. It encodes CASSFRSDTGELFF.

The V and J genes are TRBV7-3 and TRBJ2-7, with 9 bases that match TRBD1. Trimming removed 6 bases from V and 2 bases from J; junction bases left unmatched: 8. The CDR3 contains 15 residues. Per the germline V gene, CDR1 is SGHTA and CDR2 is FQGTGA. This CDR3 is CASRLAGTGPYEQYF. The CDR3 DNA follows: TGTGCCAGCAGACTCGCCGGGACAGGGCCCTACGAGCAGTACTTC.

A remark on this clone: A junction boundary mismatches the germline segment, possibly from a read error. Other DNA sequences in this sample translate to the same CDR3. The chain combines TRBV6-1 with TRBJ2-7, with D possibly being TRBD2 (5 bases). This CDR3 is 12 amino acids long. Germline lookup yields CDR1 MNHNS and CDR2 SASEGT. CDR3 coding DNA: TGTGCCAGCACCTTTCGGAGGAACGAACAGTACTTC. This sequence encodes CASTFRRNEQYF.

The rearrangement links TRBV5-1 to TRBJ2-7; a weak D match, TRBD2 (6 bases). Between the trimmed V and J ends, which lost 4 bases and 5 bases, there was a span of 19 bases. The CDR3 has 15 residues. The germline V gene encodes CDR1 SGHRS and CDR2 YFSETQ. CDR3: CASSPVGGIGHEQYF. The DNA for the CDR3 is TGCGCCAGCAGCCCGGTGGGGGGTATCGGCCACGAGCAGTACTTC.

The chain uses TRBV28 and TRBJ2-7; TRBD1 agrees at 7 bases. This CDR3 comprises 13 residues. The germline gives CDR1 MDHEN, CDR2 SYDVKM. J gave up 1 base and V 6 bases, and 3 bases lay outside the gene matches. The CDR3 DNA reads as TGTGCCAGCAGCCCGGGACAGTCCTACGAGCAGTACTTC. Translating gives CASSPGQSYEQYF.